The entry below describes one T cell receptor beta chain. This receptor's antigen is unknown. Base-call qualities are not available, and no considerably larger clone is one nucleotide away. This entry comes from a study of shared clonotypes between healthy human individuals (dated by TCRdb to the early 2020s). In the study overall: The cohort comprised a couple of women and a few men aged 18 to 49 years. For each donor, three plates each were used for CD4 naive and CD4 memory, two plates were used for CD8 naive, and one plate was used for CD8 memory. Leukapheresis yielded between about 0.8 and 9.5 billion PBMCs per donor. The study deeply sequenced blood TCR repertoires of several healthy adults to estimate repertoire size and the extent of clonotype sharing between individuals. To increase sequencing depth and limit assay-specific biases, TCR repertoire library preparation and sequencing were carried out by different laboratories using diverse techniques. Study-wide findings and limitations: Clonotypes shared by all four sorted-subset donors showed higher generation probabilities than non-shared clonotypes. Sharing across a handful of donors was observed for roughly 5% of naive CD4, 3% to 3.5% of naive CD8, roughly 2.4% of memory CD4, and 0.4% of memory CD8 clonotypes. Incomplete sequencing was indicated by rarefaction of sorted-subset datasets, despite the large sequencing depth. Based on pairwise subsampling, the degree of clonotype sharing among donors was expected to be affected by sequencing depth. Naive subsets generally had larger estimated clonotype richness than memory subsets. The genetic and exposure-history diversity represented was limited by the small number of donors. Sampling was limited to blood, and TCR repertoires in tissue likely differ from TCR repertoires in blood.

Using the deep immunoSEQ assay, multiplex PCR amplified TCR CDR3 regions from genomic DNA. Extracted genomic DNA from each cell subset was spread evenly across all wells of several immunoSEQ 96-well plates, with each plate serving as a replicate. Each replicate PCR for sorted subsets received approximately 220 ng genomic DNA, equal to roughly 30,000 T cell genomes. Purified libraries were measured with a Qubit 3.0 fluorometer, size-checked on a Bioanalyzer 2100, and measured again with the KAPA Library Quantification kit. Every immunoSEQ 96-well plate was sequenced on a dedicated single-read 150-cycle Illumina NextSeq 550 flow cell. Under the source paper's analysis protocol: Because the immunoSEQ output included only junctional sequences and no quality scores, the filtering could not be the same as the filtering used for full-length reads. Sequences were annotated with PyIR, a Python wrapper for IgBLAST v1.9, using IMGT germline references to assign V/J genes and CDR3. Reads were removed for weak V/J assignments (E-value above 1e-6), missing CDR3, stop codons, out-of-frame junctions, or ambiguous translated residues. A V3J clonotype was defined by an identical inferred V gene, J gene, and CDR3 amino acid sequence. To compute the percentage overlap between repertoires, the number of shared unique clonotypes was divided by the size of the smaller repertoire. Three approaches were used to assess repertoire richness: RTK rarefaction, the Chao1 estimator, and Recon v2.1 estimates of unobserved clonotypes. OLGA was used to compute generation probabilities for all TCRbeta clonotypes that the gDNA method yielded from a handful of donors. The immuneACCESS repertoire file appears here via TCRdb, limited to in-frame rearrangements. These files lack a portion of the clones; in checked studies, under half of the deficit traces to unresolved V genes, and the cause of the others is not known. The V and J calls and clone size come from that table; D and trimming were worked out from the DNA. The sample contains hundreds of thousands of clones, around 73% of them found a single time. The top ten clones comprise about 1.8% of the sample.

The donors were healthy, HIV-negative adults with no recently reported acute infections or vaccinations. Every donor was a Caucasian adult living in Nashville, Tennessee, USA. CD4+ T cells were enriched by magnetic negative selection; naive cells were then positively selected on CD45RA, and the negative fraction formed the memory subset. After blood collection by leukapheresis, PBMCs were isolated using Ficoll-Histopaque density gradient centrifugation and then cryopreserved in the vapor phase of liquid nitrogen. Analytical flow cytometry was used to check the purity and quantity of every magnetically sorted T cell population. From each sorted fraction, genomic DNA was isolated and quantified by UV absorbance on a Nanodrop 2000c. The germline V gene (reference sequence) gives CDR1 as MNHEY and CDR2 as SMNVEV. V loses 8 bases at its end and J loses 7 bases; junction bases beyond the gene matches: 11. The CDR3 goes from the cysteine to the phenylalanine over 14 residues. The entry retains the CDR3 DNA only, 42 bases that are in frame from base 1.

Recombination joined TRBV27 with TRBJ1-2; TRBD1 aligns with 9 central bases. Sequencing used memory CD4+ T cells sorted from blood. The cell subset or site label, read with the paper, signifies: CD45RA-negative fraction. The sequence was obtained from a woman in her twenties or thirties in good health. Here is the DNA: TGTGCCAGCCTGTCATCACAGGGGGCGGCTGGCTACACCTTC. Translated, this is CASLSSQGAAGYTF.